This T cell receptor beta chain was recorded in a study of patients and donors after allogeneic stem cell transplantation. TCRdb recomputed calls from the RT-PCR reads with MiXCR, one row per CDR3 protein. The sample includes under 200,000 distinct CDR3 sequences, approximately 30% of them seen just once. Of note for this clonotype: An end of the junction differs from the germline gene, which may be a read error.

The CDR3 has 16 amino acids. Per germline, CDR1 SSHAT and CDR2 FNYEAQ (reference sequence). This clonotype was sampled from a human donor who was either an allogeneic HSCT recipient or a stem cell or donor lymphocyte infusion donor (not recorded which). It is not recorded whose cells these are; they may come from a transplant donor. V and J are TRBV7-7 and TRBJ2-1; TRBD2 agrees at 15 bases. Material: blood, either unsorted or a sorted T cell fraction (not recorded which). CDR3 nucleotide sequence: TGTGCTAGCAGCTTAGAACCGGGACTAGCGGGAGGTGAGCAGTTCTTC. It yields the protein CASSLEPGLAGGEQFF. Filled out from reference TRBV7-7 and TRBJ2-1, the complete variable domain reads GAGVSQSPRYKVTKRGQDVTLRCDPISSHATLYWYQQALGQGPEFLTYFNYEAQPDKSGLPSDRFSAERPEGSISTLTIQRTEQRDSAMYRCASSLEPGLAGGEQFFGPGTRLTVL.